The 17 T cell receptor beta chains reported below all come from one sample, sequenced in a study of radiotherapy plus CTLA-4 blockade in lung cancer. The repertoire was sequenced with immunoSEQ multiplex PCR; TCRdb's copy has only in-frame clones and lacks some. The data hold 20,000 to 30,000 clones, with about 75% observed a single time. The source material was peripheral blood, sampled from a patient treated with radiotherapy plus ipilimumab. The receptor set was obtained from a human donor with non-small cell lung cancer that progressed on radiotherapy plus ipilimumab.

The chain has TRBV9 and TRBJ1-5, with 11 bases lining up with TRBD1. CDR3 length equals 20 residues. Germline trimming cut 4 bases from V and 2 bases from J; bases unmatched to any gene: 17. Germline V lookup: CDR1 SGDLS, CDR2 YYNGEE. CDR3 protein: CASSPYSQGQGAMRNQPQHF. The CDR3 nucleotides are TGTGCCAGCAGCCCCTACAGTCAAGGACAGGGGGCTATGCGCAATCAGCCCCAGCATTTT.

DNA of the CDR3: TGTGCCAGCAGCGACCACAGGGGGGAGACCTACGAGCAGTACTTC. Its translation: CASSDHRGETYEQYF. The chain uses TRBV7-9 and TRBJ2-7; 8 bases are a match to TRBD1. There are 15 residues in the CDR3. V was clipped by 5 bases and J by 2 bases; unmatched bases: 8. Germline-derived CDR1 and CDR2 are SEHNR and FQNEAQ (reference sequence).

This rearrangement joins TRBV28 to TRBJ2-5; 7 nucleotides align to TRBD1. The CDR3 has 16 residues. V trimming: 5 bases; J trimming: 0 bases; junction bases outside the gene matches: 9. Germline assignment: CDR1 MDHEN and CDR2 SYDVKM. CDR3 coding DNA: TGTGCCAGCAGTCCCCCGACAGGGTACGACCAAGAGACCCAGTACTTC. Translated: CASSPPTGYDQETQYF. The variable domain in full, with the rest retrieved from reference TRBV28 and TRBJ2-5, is DVKVTQSSRYLVKRTGEKVFLECVQDMDHENMFWYRQDPGLGLRLIYFSYDVKMKEKGDIPEGYSVSREKKERFSLILESASTNQTSMYLCASSPPTGYDQETQYFGPGTRLLVL.

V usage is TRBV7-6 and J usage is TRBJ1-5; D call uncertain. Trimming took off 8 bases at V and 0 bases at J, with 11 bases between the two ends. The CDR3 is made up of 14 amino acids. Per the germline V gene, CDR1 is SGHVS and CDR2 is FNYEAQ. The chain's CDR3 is CASSPEFSNQPQHF. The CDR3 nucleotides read TGTGCCAGCTCACCCGAATTTAGCAATCAGCCCCAGCATTTT.

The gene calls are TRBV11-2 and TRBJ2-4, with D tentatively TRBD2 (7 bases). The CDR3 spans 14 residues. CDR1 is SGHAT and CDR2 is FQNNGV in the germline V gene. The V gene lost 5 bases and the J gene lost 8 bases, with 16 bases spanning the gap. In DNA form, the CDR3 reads TGTGCCAGCAGCCCCCGCGGGGGCTTTTACATTCAGTACTTC. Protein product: CASSPRGGFYIQYF. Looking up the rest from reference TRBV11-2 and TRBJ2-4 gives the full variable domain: EAGVAQSPRYKIIEKRQSVAFWCNPISGHATLYWYQQILGQGPKLLIQFQNNGVVDDSQLPKDRFSAERLKGVDSTLKIQPAKLEDSAVYLCASSPRGGFYIQYFGAGTRLSVL.

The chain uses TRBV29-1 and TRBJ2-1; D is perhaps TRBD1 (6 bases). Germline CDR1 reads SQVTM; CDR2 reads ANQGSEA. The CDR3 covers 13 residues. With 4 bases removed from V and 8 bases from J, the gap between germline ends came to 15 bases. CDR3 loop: CSVGLTGSHEQFF. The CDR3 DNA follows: TGCAGCGTTGGACTGACAGGATCTCATGAGCAGTTCTTC.

The CDR3 nucleotides read TGTGCCAGCAGTTTAATGGGTCACACAGATACGCAGTATTTT. Protein: CASSLMGHTDTQYF. V usage is TRBV27 and J usage is TRBJ2-3; D is unclear. Per germline, CDR1 MNHEY and CDR2 SMNVEV (reference sequence). The CDR3 has 14 residues. V dropped 2 bases and J dropped 2 bases, with 8 bases sitting between them.

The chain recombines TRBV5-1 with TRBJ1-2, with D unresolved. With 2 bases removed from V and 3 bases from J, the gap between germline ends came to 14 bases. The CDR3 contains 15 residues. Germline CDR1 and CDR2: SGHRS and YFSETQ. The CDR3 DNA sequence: TGCGCCAGCAGCTTCCTCTCGACGGTACACTATGGCTACACCTTC. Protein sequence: CASSFLSTVHYGYTF.

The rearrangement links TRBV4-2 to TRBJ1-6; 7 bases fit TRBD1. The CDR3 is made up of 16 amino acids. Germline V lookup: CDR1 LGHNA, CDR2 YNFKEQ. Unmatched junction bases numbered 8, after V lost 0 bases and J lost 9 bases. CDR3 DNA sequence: TGTGCCAGCAGCCAAGACGGTGACAGGGTGGGTTCACCCCTCCACTTT. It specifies CASSQDGDRVGSPLHF.

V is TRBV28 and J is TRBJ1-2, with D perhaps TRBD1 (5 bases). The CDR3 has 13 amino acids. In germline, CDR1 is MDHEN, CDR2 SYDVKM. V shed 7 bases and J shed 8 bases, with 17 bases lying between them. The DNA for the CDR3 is TGTGCCAGCACCTGGGGCGGACTTATGGGCTACACCTTC. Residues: CASTWGGLMGYTF.

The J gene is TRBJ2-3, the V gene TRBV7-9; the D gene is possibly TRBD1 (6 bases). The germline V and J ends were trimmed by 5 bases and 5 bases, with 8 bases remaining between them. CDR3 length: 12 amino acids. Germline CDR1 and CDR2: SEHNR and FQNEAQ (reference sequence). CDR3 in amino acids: CASSPRGDTQYF. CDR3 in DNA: TGTGCCAGCAGCCCCAGGGGAGATACGCAGTATTTT.

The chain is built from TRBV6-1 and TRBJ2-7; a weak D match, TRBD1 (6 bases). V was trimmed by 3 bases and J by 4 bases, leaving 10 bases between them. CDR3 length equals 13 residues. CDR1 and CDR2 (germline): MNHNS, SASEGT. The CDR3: CASSESDRYEQYF. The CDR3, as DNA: TGTGCCAGCAGTGAGTCGGACAGATACGAGCAGTACTTC.

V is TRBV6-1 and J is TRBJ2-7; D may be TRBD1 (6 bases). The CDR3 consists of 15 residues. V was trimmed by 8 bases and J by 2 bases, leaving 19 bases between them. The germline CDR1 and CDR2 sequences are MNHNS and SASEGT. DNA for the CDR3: TGTGCCAGCCGAATCTCCGGGACAATCACCTACGAGCAGTACTTC. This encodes CASRISGTITYEQYF.

The CDR3 DNA reads as TGTGCCAGCAGTTATTCCGATACGCAGTATTTT. Protein: CASSYSDTQYF. The V gene is TRBV9, the J gene TRBJ2-3; no clear D gene. CDR1 SGDLS and CDR2 YYNGEE come from the germline V gene. Trimming pared 5 bases from V and 6 bases from J, leaving 7 bases between. This CDR3 region has 11 residues.

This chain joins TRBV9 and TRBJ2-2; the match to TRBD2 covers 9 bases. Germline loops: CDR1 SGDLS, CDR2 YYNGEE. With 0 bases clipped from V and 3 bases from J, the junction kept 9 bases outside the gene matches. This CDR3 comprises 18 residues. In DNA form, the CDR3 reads TGTGCCAGCAGCGTAGGGGTTAGCGGGAGTCGGGACACCGGGGAGCTGTTTTTT. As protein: CASSVGVSGSRDTGELFF.

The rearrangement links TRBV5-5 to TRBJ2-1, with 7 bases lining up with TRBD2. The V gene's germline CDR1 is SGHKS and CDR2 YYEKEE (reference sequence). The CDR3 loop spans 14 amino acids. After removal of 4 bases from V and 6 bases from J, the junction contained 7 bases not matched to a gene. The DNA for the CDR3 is TGTGCCAGCAGCCTCGGAAGGGAGGGCAATGAGCAGTTCTTC. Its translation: CASSLGREGNEQFF. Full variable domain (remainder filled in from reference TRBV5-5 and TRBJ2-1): DAGVTQSPTHLIKTRGQQVTLRCSPISGHKSVSWYQQVLGQGPQFIFQYYEKEERGRGNFPDRFSARQFPNYSSELNVNALLLGDSALYLCASSLGREGNEQFFGPGTRLTVL.

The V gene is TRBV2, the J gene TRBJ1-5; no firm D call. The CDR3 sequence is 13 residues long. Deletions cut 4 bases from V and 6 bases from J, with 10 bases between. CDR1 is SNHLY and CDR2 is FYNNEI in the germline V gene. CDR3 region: CASSGGFGQPQHF. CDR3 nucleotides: TGTGCCAGCAGTGGAGGGTTCGGTCAGCCCCAGCATTTT.